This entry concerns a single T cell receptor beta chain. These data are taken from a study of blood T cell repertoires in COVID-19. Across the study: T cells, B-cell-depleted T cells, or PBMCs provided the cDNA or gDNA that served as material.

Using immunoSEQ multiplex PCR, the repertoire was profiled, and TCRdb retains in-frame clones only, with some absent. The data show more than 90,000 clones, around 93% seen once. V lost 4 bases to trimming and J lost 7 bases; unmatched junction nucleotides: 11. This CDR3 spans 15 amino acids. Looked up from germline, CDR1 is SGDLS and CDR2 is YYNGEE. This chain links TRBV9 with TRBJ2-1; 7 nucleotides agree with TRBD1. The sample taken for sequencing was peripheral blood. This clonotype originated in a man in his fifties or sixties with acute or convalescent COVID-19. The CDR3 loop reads CASSILDRADNEQFF. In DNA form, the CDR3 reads TGTGCCAGCAGCATCCTCGACAGGGCGGATAATGAGCAGTTCTTC.